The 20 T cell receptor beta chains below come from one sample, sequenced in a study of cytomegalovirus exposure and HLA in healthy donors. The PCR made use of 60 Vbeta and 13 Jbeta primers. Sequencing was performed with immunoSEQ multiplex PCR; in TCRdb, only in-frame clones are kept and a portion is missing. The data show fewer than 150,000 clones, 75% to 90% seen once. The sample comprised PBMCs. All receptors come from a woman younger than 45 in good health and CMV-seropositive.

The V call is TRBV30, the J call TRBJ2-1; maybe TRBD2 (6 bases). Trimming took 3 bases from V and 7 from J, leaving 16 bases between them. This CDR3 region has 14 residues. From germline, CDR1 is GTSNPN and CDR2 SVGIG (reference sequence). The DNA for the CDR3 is TGTGCCTGGAGCCCGGGCACGGGAGTGAATGAGCAGTTCTTC. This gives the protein CAWSPGTGVNEQFF.

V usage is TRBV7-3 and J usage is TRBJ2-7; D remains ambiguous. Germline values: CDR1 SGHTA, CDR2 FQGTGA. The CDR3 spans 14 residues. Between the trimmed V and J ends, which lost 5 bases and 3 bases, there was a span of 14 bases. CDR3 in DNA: TGTGCCAGCAGCCCAGGCCCCGCCTTCTACGAGCAGTACTTC. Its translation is CASSPGPAFYEQYF.

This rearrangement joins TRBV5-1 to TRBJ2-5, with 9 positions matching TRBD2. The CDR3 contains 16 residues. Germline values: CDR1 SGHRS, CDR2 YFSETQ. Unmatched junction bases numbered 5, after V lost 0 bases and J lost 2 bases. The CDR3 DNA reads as TGCGCCAGCAGCTTGGGACTAGCGGCCCTTCAAGAGACCCAGTACTTC. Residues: CASSLGLAALQETQYF.

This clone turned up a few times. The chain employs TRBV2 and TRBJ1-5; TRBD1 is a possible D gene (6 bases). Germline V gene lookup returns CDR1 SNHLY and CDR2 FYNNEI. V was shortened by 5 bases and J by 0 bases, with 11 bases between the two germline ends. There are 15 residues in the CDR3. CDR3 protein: CASSRQVLSNQPQHF. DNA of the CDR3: TGTGCCAGCAGTAGACAGGTTCTTAGCAATCAGCCCCAGCATTTT.

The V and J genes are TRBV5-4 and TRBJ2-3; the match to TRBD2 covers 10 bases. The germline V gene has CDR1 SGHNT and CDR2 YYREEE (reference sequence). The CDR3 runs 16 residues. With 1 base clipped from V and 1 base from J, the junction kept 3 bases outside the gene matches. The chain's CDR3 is CASSLWLAGGTDTQYF. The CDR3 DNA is TGTGCCAGCAGCTTGTGGCTAGCGGGGGGCACAGATACGCAGTATTTT.

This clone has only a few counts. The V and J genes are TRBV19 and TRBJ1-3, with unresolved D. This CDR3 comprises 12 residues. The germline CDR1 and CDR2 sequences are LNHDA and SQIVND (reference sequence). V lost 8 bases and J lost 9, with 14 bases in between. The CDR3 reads CASGSVGGTIYF. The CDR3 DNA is TGTGCCAGTGGGAGTGTGGGCGGCACCATATATTTT.

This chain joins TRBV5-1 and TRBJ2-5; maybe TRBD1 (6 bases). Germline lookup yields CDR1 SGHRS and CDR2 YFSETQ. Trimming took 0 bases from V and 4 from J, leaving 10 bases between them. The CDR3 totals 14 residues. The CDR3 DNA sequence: TGCGCCAGCAGCTTGGAGGGGGTGGGAGAGACCCAGTACTTC. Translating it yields CASSLEGVGETQYF.

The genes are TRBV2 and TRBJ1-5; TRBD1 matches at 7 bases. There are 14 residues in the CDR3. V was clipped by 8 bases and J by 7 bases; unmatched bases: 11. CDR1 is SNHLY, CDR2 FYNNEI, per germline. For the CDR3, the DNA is TGTGCCAGCCGCGGATTAGGGGGCGGGCAGCCCCAGCATTTT. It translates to CASRGLGGGQPQHF.

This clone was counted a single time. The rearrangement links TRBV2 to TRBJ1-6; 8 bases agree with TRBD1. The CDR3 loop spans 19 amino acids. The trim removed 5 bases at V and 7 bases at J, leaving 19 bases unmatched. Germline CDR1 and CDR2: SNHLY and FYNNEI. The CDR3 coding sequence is TGTGCCAGCAGTTGGATGGTAGGGGGACAGGCGAGTAGGAATTCACCCCTCCACTTT. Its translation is CASSWMVGGQASRNSPLHF.

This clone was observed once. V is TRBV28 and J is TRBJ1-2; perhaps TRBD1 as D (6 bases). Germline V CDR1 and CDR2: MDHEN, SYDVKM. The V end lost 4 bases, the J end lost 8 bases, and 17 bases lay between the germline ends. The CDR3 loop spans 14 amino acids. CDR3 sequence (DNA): TGTGCCAGCAGTTCCCGCCCAGGGGCCTCGGGCTACACCTTC. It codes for CASSSRPGASGYTF.

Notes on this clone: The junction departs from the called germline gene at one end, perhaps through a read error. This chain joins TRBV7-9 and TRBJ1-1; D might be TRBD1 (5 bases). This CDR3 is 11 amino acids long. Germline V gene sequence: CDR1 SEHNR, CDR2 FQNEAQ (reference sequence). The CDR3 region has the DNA TGTTCCAGCAGCTTACAGGCAGGGGCTTTCTTT. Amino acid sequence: CSSSLQAGAFF.

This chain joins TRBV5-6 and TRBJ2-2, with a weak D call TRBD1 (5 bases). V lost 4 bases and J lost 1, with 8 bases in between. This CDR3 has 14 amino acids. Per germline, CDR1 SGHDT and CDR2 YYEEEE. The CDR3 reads CASSPGQNTGELFF. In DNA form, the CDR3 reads TGTGCCAGCAGCCCCGGACAGAACACCGGGGAGCTGTTTTTT.

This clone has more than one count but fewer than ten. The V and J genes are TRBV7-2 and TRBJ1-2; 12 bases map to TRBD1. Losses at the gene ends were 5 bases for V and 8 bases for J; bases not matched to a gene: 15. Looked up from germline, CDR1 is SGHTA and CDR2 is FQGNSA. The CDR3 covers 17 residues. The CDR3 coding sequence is TGTGCCAGCAGCCCCAACCCTCCGGGACAGGGGGCGGGGGGCTACACCTTC. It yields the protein CASSPNPPGQGAGGYTF. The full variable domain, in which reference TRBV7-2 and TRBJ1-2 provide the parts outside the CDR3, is GAGVSQSPSNKVTEKGKDVELRCDPISGHTALYWYRQSLGQGLEFLIYFQGNSAPDKSGLPSDRFSAERTGGSVSTLTIQRTQQEDSAVYLCASSPNPPGQGAGGYTFGSGTRLTVV.

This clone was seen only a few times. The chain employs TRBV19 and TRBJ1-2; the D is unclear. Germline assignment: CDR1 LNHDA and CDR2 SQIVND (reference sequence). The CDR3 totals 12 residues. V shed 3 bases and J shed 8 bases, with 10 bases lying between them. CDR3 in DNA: TGTGCCAGTAGTATTCCCCTCCTCGGCTACACCTTC. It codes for CASSIPLLGYTF.

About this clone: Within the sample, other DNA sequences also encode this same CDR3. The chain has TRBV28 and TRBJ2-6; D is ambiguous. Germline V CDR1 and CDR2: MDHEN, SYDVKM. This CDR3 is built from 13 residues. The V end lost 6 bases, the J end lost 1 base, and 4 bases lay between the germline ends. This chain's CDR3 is CASSLSGANVLTF. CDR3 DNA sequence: TGTGCCAGCAGCCTTTCTGGGGCCAACGTCCTGACTTTC.

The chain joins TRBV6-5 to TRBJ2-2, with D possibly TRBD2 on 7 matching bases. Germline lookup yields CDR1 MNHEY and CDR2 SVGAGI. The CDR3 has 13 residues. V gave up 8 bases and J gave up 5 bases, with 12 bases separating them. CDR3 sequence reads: CASGRGGTGELFF. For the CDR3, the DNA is TGTGCCAGCGGGAGGGGGGGGACCGGGGAGCTGTTTTTT.

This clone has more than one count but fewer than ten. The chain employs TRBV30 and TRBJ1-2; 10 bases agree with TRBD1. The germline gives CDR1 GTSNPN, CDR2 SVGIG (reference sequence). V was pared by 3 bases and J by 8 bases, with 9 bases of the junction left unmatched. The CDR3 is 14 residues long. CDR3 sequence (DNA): TGTGCCTGGAGCGTTTCCGGGACAGGGGCGGGCTACACCTTC. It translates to CAWSVSGTGAGYTF.

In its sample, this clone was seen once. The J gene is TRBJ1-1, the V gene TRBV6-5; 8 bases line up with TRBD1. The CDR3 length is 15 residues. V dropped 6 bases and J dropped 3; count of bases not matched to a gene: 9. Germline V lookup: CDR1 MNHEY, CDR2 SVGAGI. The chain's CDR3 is CASRISGGQYTEAFF. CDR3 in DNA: TGTGCCAGCAGGATATCAGGGGGCCAATACACTGAAGCTTTCTTT.

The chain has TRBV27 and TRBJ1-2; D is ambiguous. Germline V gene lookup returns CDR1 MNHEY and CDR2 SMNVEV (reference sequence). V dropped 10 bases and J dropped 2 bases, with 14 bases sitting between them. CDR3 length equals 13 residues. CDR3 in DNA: TGTGCCACCAGGAGCATGAAGAACTATGGCTACACCTTC. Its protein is CATRSMKNYGYTF.

The CDR3 bases are TGCGCCAGCAGCCAAGATTGGTCAGGGATGGAGCAGCCCCAGCATTTT. The encoded protein is CASSQDWSGMEQPQHF. The rearrangement joins TRBV4-1 to TRBJ1-5, with TRBD1 as a possible D gene (5 bases). Germline V gene data show CDR1 as MGHRA and CDR2 as YSYEKL. V gave up 0 bases and J gave up 7 bases, with 16 bases separating them. CDR3 length equals 16 residues.